This T cell receptor (beta chain) emerged from a study of STAT5B mutations in CD4+ large granular lymphocyte leukemia. Study overall: Healthy donors showed HLA-associated enrichment of the CDR3 'QG' motif.

Worth noting for this clone: The antigen is undetermined.

General study results and limits: No patients shared main leukemic clonotypes, though roughly 25% appeared at low frequency elsewhere. TRBV06-family usage was enriched in top patient clones (8/27) versus controls (2/35). Without putative leukemic clones, patient CD4-sorted repertoires remained more clonal than healthy CD4+ repertoires.

Assay used: immunoSEQ multiplex PCR; TCRdb lists only in-frame clones, some missing. The sample has 20,000 to 25,000 clones, 82% seen once; the top ten hold approximately 9%. The V and J ends lost 7 bases and 5 bases, in that order; junction bases with no gene match: 15. This CDR3 has 15 residues. The germline V gene has CDR1 SQVTM and CDR2 ANQGSEA. Sequenced sample: CD4+ T cells from blood buffy coats. This sequence joins TRBV29-1 and TRBJ2-5; 8 nucleotides agree with TRBD2. This clonotype was obtained from a human donor in good health. CDR3 sequence: CSAGGVPGPEETQYF. CDR3 bases: TGCAGCGCCGGGGGGGTTCCCGGGCCCGAGGAGACCCAGTACTTC.